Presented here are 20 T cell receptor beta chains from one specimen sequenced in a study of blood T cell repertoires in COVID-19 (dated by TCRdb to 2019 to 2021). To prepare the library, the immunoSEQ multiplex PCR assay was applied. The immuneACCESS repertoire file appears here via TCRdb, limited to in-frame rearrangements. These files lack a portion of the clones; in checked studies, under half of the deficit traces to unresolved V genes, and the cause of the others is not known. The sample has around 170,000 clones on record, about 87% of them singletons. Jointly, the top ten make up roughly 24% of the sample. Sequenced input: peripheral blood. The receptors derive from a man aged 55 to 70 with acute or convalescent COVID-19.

Here the CDR3 DNA reads TGCGCCAGCGCGGGGACTAGCGGGGGCCAGAACACCGGGGAGCTGTTTTTT. As protein: CASAGTSGGQNTGELFF. The chain employs TRBV5-1 and TRBJ2-2; 14 bases line up with TRBD2. The trim removed 7 bases at V and 1 base at J, leaving 6 bases unmatched. The length of the CDR3 is 17 residues. Germline V gene lookup returns CDR1 SGHRS and CDR2 YFSETQ.

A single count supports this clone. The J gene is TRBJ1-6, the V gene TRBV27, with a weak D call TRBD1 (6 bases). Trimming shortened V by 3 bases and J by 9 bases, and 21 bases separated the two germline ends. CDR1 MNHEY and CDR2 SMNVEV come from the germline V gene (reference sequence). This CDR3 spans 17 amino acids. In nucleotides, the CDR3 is TGTGCCAGCAGTTTTCTGAGACAGGCCGATTACACTTCACCCCTCCACTTT. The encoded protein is CASSFLRQADYTSPLHF.

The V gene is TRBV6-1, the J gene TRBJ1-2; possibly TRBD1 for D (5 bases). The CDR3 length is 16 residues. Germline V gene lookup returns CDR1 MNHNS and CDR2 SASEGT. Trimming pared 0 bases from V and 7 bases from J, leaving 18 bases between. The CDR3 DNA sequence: TGTGCCAGCAGTGAAGCCCTGGTAAGGCAGGGCTTTGGCTACACCTTC. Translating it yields CASSEALVRQGFGYTF.

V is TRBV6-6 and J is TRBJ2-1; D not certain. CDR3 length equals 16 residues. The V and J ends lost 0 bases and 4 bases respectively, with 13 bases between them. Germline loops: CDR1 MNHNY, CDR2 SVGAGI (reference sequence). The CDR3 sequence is CASSYSSTPKYNEQFF. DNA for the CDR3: TGTGCCAGCAGTTACTCGAGTACTCCGAAGTACAATGAGCAGTTCTTC.

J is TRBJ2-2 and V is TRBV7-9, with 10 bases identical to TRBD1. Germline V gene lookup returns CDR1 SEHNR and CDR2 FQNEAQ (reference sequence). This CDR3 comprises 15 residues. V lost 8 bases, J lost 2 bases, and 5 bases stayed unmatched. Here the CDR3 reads CASVATGGNTGELFF. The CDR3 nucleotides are TGTGCCAGCGTGGCGACAGGGGGCAACACCGGGGAGCTGTTTTTT.

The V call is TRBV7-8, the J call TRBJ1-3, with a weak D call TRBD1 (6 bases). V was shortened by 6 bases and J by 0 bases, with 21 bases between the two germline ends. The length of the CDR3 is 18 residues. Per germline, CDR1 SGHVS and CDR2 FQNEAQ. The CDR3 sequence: CASSERSVRGASGNTIYF. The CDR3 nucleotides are TGTGCCAGCAGTGAACGGTCGGTACGGGGGGCCTCTGGAAACACCATATATTTT.

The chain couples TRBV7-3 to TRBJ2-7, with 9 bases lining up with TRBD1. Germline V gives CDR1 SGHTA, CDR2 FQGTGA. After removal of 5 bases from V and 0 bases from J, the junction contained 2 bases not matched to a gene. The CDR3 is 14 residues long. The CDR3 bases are TGTGCCAGCAGCCCGACAGGGGGCTCCTACGAGCAGTACTTC. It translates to CASSPTGGSYEQYF.

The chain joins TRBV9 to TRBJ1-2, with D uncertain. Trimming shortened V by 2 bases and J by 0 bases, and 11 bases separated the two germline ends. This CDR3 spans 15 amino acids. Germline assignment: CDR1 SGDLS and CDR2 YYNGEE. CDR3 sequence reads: CASSVGGKANYGYTF. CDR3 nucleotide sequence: TGTGCCAGCAGCGTCGGAGGGAAGGCTAACTATGGCTACACCTTC.

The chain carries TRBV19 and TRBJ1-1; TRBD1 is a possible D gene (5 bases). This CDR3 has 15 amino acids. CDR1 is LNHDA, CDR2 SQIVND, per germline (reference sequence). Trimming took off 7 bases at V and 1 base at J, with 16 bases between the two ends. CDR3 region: CASIHSRRGNTEAFF. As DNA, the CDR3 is TGTGCCAGTATTCACAGTCGAAGGGGGAACACTGAAGCTTTCTTT. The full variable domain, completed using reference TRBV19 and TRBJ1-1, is DGGITQSPKYLFRKEGQNVTLSCEQNLNHDAMYWYRQDPGQGLRLIYYSQIVNDFQKGDIAEGYSVSREKKESFPLTVTSAQKNPTAFYLCASIHSRRGNTEAFFGQGTRLTVV.

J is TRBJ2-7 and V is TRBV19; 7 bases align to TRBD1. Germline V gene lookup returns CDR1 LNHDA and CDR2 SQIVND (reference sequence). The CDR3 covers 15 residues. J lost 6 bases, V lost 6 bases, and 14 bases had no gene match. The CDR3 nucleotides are TGTGCCAGTAGAACGACAGGGAGAACCTTCGCCGAGCAGTACTTC. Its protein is CASRTTGRTFAEQYF. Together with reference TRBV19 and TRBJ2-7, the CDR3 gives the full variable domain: DGGITQSPKYLFRKEGQNVTLSCEQNLNHDAMYWYRQDPGQGLRLIYYSQIVNDFQKGDIAEGYSVSREKKESFPLTVTSAQKNPTAFYLCASRTTGRTFAEQYFGPGTRLTVT.

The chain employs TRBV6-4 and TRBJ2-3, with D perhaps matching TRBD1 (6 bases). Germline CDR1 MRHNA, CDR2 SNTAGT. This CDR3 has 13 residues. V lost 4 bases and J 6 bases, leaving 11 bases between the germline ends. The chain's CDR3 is CASSVGDRDTQYF. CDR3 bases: TGTGCCAGCAGTGTAGGTGACAGGGATACGCAGTATTTT.

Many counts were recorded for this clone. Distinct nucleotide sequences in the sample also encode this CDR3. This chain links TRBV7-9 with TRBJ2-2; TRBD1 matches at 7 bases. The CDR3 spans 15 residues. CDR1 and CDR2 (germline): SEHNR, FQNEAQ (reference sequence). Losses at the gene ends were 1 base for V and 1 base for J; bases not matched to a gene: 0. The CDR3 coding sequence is TGTGCCAGCAGCTTAGGGACAGGGAACACCGGGGAGCTGTTTTTT. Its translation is CASSLGTGNTGELFF.

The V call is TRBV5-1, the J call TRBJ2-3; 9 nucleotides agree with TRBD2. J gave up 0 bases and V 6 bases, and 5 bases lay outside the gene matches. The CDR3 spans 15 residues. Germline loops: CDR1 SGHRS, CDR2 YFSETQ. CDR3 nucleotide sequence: TGCGCCAGCATGCTAGCGGGGTCTAGCACAGATACGCAGTATTTT. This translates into CASMLAGSSTDTQYF. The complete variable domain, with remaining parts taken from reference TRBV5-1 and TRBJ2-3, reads KAGVTQTPRYLIKTRGQQVTLSCSPISGHRSVSWYQQTPGQGLQFLFEYFSETQRNKGNFPGRFSGRQFSNSRSEMNVSTLELGDSALYLCASMLAGSSTDTQYFGPGTRLTVL.

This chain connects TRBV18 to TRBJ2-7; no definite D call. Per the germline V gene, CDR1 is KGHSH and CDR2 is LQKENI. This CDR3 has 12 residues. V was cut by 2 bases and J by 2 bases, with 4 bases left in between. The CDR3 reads CASSPGPYEQYF. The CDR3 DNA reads TGTGCCAGCTCACCAGGCCCCTACGAGCAGTACTTC.

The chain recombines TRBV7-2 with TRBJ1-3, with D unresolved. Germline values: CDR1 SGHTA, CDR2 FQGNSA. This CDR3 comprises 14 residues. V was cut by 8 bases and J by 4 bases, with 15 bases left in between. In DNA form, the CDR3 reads TGTGCCAGCGCCTTAGGTCAGGTCGGAAACACCATATATTTT. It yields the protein CASALGQVGNTIYF.

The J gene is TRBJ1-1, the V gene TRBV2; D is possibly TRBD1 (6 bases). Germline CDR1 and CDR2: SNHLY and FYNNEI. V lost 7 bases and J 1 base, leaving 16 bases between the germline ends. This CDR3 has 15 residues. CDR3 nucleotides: TGTGCCAGCACCTCCGGGGGGCAGGAGAACACTGAAGCTTTCTTT. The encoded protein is CASTSGGQENTEAFF. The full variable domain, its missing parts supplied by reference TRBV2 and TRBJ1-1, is EPEVTQTPSHQVTQMGQEVILRCVPISNHLYFYWYRQILGQKVEFLVSFYNNEISEKSEIFDDQFSVERPDGSNFTLKIRSTKLEDSAMYFCASTSGGQENTEAFFGQGTRLTVV.

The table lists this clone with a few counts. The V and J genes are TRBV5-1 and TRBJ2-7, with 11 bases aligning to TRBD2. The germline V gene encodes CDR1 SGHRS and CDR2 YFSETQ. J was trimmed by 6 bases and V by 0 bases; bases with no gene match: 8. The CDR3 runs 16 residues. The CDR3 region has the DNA TGCGCCAGCAGCTTGGCGCGACTAGCGGGACCGGGCGAGCAGTACTTC. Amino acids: CASSLARLAGPGEQYF.

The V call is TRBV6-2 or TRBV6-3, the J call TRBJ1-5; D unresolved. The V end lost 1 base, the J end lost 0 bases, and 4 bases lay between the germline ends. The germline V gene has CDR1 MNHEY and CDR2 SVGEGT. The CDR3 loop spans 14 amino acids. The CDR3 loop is CASSYYSSNQPQHF. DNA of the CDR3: TGTGCCAGCAGTTACTACAGTAGCAATCAGCCCCAGCATTTT.

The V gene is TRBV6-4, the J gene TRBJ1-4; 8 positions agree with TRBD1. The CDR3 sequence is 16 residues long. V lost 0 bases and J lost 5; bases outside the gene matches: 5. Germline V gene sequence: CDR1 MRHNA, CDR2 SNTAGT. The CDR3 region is CASSDSKGQGNEKLFF. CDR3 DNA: TGTGCCAGCAGTGACTCGAAAGGACAGGGCAATGAAAAACTGTTTTTT.

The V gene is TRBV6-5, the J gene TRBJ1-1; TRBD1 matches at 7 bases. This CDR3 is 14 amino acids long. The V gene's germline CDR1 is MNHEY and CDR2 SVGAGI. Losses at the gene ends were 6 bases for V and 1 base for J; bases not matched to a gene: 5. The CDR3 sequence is CASRKGARNTEAFF. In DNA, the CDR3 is TGTGCCAGCAGGAAGGGGGCTCGGAACACTGAAGCTTTCTTT.